This paragraph covers one T cell receptor (beta chain) sequence. Its antigen is not known. This may come from a read error, since a much larger clone is one base off. Naive CD4+ T cells were purified with Tregs depleted by CD25. Full-length variable regions came from constant-region reverse primers plus semi-nested Nested Universal Primer A PCR. TCRdb re-analysed the 5' RACE reads in MiXCR, keeping a single row per CDR3 protein. The sample records tens of thousands of distinct CDR3 sequences, approximately 28% being singletons. Whole-study findings and limits: Tumor-infiltrating Treg TCR alpha and beta sequences overlapped most with tumor naive CD4+ T cells, then blood naive. The TCR gene usage of tumor memory CD4+ T cells clustered together with blood and lymph node memory CD4+ cells and with lymph node naive CD4+ cells.

The V and J ends lost 8 bases and 6 bases respectively, with 22 bases between them. Germline CDR1 is MNHEY and CDR2 is SVGEGT. The CDR3 contains 15 residues. Material: tumor-infiltrating naive CD4+ T cells sorted from the breast tumor. Subset specified: naive CD4+ T cells, CD4+CD45RA+CD25-. The chain combines TRBV6-2 or TRBV6-3 with TRBJ1-2; D not certain. This sequence was found in a female donor with breast cancer. In DNA form, the CDR3 reads TGTGCCAGCCGTGGCCTCCGGGGAGAGCGCAATGGCTACACCTTC. Protein product: CASRGLRGERNGYTF.